The present entry profiles one TCR beta chain with its context. Its antigen remains unidentified. The sample originates from a study of somatic mutations in cytotoxic T cells in rheumatoid arthritis. This CDR3 spans 15 amino acids. CDR1 and CDR2 (germline): MNHEY, SVGAGI. V dropped 6 bases and J dropped 10; count of bases not matched to a gene: 17. This table comes from immunoSEQ multiplex PCR, and its TCRdb copy is limited to in-frame clones, with some not included. The data hold more than 12,000 clones, with 60% to 75% observed a single time. Overall study results and limits: A finding that went unadjusted for multiple comparisons was the slight underrepresentation of TRBV07 in rheumatoid arthritis patients.

The chain joins TRBV6-5 to TRBJ1-1; 7 bases map to TRBD1. The specimen sequenced was CD8+ T cells sorted from blood. The receptor comes from an adult with rheumatoid arthritis. The CDR3, as DNA: TGTGCCAGCAGCCAGCCAGGACGACAGGGTGGAGGAGCTTTCTTT. It yields the protein CASSQPGRQGGGAFF.